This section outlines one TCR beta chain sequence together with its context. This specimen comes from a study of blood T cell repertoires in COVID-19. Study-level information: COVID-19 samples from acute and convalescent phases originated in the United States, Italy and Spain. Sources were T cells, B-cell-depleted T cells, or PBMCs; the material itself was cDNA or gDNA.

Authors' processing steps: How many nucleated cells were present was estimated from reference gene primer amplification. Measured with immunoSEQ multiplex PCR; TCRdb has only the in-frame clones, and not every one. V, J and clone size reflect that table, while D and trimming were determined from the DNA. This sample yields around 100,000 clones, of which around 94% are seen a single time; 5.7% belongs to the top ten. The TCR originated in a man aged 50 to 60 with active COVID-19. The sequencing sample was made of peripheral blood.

The CDR3 DNA follows: TGCGCCAGCAGCGGGGGGACAGACATGTACGAGCAGTACTTC. It is translated as CASSGGTDMYEQYF. The V gene is TRBV5-1, the J gene TRBJ2-7; weak D call: TRBD1 (7 bases). The CDR3 totals 14 residues. Per germline, CDR1 SGHRS and CDR2 YFSETQ. Trimming cost V 4 bases and J 4 bases, with 15 bases left between them.